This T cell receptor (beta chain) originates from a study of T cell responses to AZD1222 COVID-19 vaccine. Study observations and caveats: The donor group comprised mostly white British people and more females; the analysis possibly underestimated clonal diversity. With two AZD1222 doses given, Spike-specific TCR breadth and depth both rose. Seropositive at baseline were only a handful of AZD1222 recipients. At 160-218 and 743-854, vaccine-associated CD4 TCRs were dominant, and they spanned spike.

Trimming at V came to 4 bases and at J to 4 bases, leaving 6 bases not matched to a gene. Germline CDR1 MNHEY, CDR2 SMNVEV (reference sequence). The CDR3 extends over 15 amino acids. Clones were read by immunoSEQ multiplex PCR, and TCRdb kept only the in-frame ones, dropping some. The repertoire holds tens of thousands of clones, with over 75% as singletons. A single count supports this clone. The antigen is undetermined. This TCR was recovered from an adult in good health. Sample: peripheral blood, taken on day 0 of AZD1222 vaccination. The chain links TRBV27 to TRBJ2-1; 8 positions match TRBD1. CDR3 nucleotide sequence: TGTGCCAGCAGTTCCGGGACAGGCGGGTACAATGAGCAGTTCTTC. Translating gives CASSSGTGGYNEQFF.